This T cell receptor beta chain originates from a study of PD-1 blockade in classical Hodgkin lymphoma. Study findings and constraints: Compared with baseline, CD4+ but not CD8+ TCR diversity had risen significantly by C4D1. Some patients started nivolumab under 1 year after ASCT, and they were excluded. Complete responders started with a diversity level that resembled newly diagnosed patients at baseline.

Measured with immunoSEQ multiplex PCR; TCRdb has only the in-frame clones, and not every one. The table includes some 30,000 clones, more than 60% detected once. On this clone: Its antigen is not known.

V was clipped by 7 bases and J by 0 bases, with 18 bases between them. This CDR3 contains 16 residues. Germline CDR1 reads MNHEY; CDR2 reads SMNVEV (reference sequence). All trial patients relapsed after autologous stem cell transplantation. This receptor was obtained from a human donor with classical Hodgkin lymphoma. Sequencing used peripheral blood mononuclear cells (PBMCs), obtained before the second cycle of nivolumab. This sequence joins TRBV27 and TRBJ1-2; no definite D call. The CDR3 DNA follows: TGTGCCAGCAAACGAAAGGTGGATTTCCCTAACTATGGCTACACCTTC. It is translated as CASKRKVDFPNYGYTF.